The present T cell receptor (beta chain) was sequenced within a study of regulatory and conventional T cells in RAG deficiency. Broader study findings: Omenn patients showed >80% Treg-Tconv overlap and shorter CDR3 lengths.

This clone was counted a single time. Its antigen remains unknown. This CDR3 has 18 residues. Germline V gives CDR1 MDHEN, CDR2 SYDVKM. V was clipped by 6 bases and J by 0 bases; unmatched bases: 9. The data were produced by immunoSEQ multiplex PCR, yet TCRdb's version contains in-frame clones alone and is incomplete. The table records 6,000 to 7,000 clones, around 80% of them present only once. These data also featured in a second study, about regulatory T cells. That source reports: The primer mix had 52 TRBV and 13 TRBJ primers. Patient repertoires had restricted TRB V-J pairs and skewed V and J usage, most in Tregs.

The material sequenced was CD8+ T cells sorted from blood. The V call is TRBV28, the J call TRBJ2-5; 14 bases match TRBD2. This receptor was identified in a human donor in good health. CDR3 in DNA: TGTGCCAGCAGGGGACTAGCGGGGGAATTAATCTACCAAGAGACCCAGTACTTC. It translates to CASRGLAGELIYQETQYF.